A selection of T cell receptor beta chains follows, all from one sample in a study of blood T cell repertoires in COVID-19. Using immunoSEQ multiplex PCR, the repertoire was profiled, and TCRdb retains in-frame clones only, with some absent. The data contain 150,000 or so clones, about 91% of them singletons. The sequenced material came from peripheral blood. The receptors come from a woman in her sixties with acute or convalescent COVID-19. Each CDR3 is given with its conserved first and last residue. A D gene is named only where the DNA matches it firmly. Size is omitted from some rows. Given values are once, few, many or a class for expanded clones.

d_gene: TRBD2; len: 16; v_gene: TRBV30; abundance: NA; j_gene: TRBJ2-7; CDR3nt: TGTGCCTGGAGTGCGAGTGAGACTAGCCCGATCTACGAGCAGTACTTC; CDR3aa: CAWSASETSPIYEQYF
d_gene: TRBD2; len: 14; v_gene: TRBV3-1/TRBV3-2; abundance: NA; j_gene: TRBJ2-7; CDR3nt: TGTGCCAGCAGCCACAAGCGGGGGGACTACGAGCAGTACTTC; CDR3aa: CASSHKRGDYEQYF
d_gene: TRBD1; len: 13; v_gene: TRBV10-3; abundance: NA; j_gene: TRBJ1-4; CDR3nt: TGTGCCATCAGCTCGGGCAGGGGGGAAAAACTGTTTTTT; CDR3aa: CAISSGRGEKLFF
d_gene: TRBD1; len: 14; v_gene: TRBV27; abundance: once; j_gene: TRBJ1-1; CDR3nt: TGTGCCAGCAGACCGAACAGGGGGAACACTGAAGCTTTCTTT; CDR3aa: CASRPNRGNTEAFF
d_gene: NA; len: 13; v_gene: TRBV7-2; abundance: NA; j_gene: TRBJ2-5; CDR3nt: TGTGCCAGCAGCTCGGACTACCAAGAGACCCAGTACTTC; CDR3aa: CASSSDYQETQYF
d_gene: NA; len: 13; v_gene: TRBV7-2; abundance: NA; j_gene: TRBJ1-1; CDR3nt: TGTGCCGGATTGGCAGGAGGTAACACTGAAGCTTTCTTT; CDR3aa: CAGLAGGNTEAFF
d_gene: TRBD1; len: 15; v_gene: TRBV28; abundance: NA; j_gene: TRBJ1-2; CDR3nt: TGTGCCAGCAGTTCCATTTTTCAGGGGGTCTATGGCTACACCTTC; CDR3aa: CASSSIFQGVYGYTF
d_gene: NA; len: 13; v_gene: TRBV19; abundance: once; j_gene: TRBJ1-2; CDR3nt: TGTGCCACCGAGTCTAGGGGTCACTATGGCTACACCTTC; CDR3aa: CATESRGHYGYTF
d_gene: NA; len: 13; v_gene: TRBV10-3; abundance: NA; j_gene: TRBJ1-1; CDR3nt: TGTGCCATCAGTGAGGACTGGAACACTGAAGCTTTCTTT; CDR3aa: CAISEDWNTEAFF
d_gene: NA; len: 11; v_gene: TRBV14; abundance: NA; j_gene: TRBJ2-7; CDR3nt: TGTGCCAGCAGCCAGGGCGGGCCGCAGTACTTC; CDR3aa: CASSQGGPQYF
d_gene: NA; len: 15; v_gene: TRBV3-1/TRBV3-2; abundance: NA; j_gene: TRBJ1-1; CDR3nt: TGTGCCAGCAGCCCCAGTAGGGTATCAGGGGTTCAAGCTTTCTTT; CDR3aa: CASSPSRVSGVQAFF
d_gene: TRBD1; len: 18; v_gene: TRBV7-8; abundance: NA; j_gene: TRBJ2-6; CDR3nt: TGTGCCAGCAGCTTCCCGGGACAGGGAATCTCTGGGGCCAACGTCCTGACTTTC; CDR3aa: CASSFPGQGISGANVLTF
d_gene: NA; len: 14; v_gene: TRBV5-4; abundance: NA; j_gene: TRBJ1-6; CDR3nt: TGTGCCAGCAGCTTGATCGATGAGAGGGCAGGACTCCACTTT; CDR3aa: CASSLIDERAGLHF
d_gene: TRBD1; len: 15; v_gene: TRBV5-5; abundance: NA; j_gene: TRBJ1-5; CDR3nt: TGTGCCAGCAGCTTGGACGGGACAGGCAATCAGCCCCAGCATTTT; CDR3aa: CASSLDGTGNQPQHF
d_gene: NA; len: 12; v_gene: TRBV6-5; abundance: NA; j_gene: TRBJ2-1; CDR3nt: TGTGCCAGCAGGCCCGCGGGCAATGAGCAGTTCTTC; CDR3aa: CASRPAGNEQFF
d_gene: TRBD2; len: 17; v_gene: TRBV3-1/TRBV3-2; abundance: NA; j_gene: TRBJ2-1; CDR3nt: TGTGCCAGCAGCCAAGATCAAGGCGGGAGGCATGGGGATGAGCAGTTCTTC; CDR3aa: CASSQDQGGRHGDEQFF
d_gene: TRBD2; len: 15; v_gene: TRBV9; abundance: NA; j_gene: TRBJ2-7; CDR3nt: TGTGCCAGCAGCTCTATGGCAGCGGGGGGGAACGAGCAGTACTTC; CDR3aa: CASSSMAAGGNEQYF
d_gene: NA; len: 13; v_gene: TRBV5-8; abundance: NA; j_gene: TRBJ1-2; CDR3nt: TGTGCCAGCAGCTGGGGCTTAGGAGATGGCTACACCTTC; CDR3aa: CASSWGLGDGYTF
d_gene: NA; len: 15; v_gene: TRBV6-5; abundance: NA; j_gene: TRBJ1-2; CDR3nt: TGTGCCAGCAGCGAGGACGGGACTAGAAGCTATGGCTACACCTTC; CDR3aa: CASSEDGTRSYGYTF
d_gene: NA; len: 16; v_gene: TRBV23-1; abundance: NA; j_gene: TRBJ2-2; CDR3nt: TGCGCCAGCAGCCTCCCTCGAGAAAGAAACACCGGGGAGCTGTTTTTT; CDR3aa: CASSLPRERNTGELFF
d_gene: TRBD1; len: 11; v_gene: TRBV7-9; abundance: few; j_gene: TRBJ1-2; CDR3nt: TGTGCCAGCAGGGACAGGGTTGGCTACACCTTC; CDR3aa: CASRDRVGYTF
d_gene: NA; len: 17; v_gene: TRBV29-1; abundance: NA; j_gene: TRBJ1-6; CDR3nt: TGCAGCGTTAGTTCGGGGGACGTAAGCTCCTATAATTCACCCCTCCACTTT; CDR3aa: CSVSSGDVSSYNSPLHF
d_gene: NA; len: 15; v_gene: TRBV11-2; abundance: NA; j_gene: TRBJ1-5; CDR3nt: TGTGCCAGCAGCTTATCCGGGCAGGGATATCAGCCCCAGCATTTT; CDR3aa: CASSLSGQGYQPQHF
d_gene: NA; len: 19; v_gene: TRBV28; abundance: NA; j_gene: TRBJ1-1; CDR3nt: TGTGCCAGCAGTTTATTCCTGGGACCGGAGGGTATGGTGAACACTGAAGCTTTCTTT; CDR3aa: CASSLFLGPEGMVNTEAFF
d_gene: NA; len: 14; v_gene: TRBV12-5; abundance: NA; j_gene: TRBJ1-1; CDR3nt: TGTGCTAGTGGTTTGGATGTTTCTGACACTGAAGCTTTCTTT; CDR3aa: CASGLDVSDTEAFF
d_gene: NA; len: 15; v_gene: TRBV19; abundance: NA; j_gene: TRBJ2-7; CDR3nt: TGTGCCAGTAGTATAAGCCAGGGCCTCTCCTACGAGCAGTACTTC; CDR3aa: CASSISQGLSYEQYF
d_gene: NA; len: 14; v_gene: TRBV29-1; abundance: NA; j_gene: TRBJ1-2; CDR3nt: TGCAGCGTTGAAGAATCAGGCAGGGGTTATGGCTACACCTTC; CDR3aa: CSVEESGRGYGYTF
d_gene: TRBD1; len: 16; v_gene: TRBV5-1; abundance: NA; j_gene: TRBJ2-3; CDR3nt: TGCGCCAGCAGCTTGGCCCACAGGGGGCAAGCAGATACGCAGTATTTT; CDR3aa: CASSLAHRGQADTQYF
d_gene: TRBD2; len: 14; v_gene: TRBV19; abundance: NA; j_gene: TRBJ2-7; CDR3nt: TGTGCCAGTAGTATGATAGCGGGGGACTACGAGCAGTACTTC; CDR3aa: CASSMIAGDYEQYF
d_gene: TRBD1; len: 16; v_gene: TRBV7-6; abundance: NA; j_gene: TRBJ1-2; CDR3nt: TGTGCCAGCAGCAAGACGACAGGGCAACCTAACTATGGCTACACCTTC; CDR3aa: CASSKTTGQPNYGYTF
d_gene: NA; len: 15; v_gene: TRBV9; abundance: NA; j_gene: TRBJ1-2; CDR3nt: TGTGCCAGCAGCGTTGGGGAGGGGAGGATCTATGGCTACACCTTC; CDR3aa: CASSVGEGRIYGYTF
d_gene: NA; len: 17; v_gene: TRBV3-1/TRBV3-2; abundance: NA; j_gene: TRBJ2-3; CDR3nt: TGTGCCAGCAGCCAAGATCCGTCGACAGGATTCACAGATACGCAGTATTTT; CDR3aa: CASSQDPSTGFTDTQYF
d_gene: NA; len: 13; v_gene: TRBV29-1; abundance: NA; j_gene: TRBJ2-7; CDR3nt: TGCAGCGTTGAGTCCGGGATCTCCTACGAGCAGTACTTC; CDR3aa: CSVESGISYEQYF